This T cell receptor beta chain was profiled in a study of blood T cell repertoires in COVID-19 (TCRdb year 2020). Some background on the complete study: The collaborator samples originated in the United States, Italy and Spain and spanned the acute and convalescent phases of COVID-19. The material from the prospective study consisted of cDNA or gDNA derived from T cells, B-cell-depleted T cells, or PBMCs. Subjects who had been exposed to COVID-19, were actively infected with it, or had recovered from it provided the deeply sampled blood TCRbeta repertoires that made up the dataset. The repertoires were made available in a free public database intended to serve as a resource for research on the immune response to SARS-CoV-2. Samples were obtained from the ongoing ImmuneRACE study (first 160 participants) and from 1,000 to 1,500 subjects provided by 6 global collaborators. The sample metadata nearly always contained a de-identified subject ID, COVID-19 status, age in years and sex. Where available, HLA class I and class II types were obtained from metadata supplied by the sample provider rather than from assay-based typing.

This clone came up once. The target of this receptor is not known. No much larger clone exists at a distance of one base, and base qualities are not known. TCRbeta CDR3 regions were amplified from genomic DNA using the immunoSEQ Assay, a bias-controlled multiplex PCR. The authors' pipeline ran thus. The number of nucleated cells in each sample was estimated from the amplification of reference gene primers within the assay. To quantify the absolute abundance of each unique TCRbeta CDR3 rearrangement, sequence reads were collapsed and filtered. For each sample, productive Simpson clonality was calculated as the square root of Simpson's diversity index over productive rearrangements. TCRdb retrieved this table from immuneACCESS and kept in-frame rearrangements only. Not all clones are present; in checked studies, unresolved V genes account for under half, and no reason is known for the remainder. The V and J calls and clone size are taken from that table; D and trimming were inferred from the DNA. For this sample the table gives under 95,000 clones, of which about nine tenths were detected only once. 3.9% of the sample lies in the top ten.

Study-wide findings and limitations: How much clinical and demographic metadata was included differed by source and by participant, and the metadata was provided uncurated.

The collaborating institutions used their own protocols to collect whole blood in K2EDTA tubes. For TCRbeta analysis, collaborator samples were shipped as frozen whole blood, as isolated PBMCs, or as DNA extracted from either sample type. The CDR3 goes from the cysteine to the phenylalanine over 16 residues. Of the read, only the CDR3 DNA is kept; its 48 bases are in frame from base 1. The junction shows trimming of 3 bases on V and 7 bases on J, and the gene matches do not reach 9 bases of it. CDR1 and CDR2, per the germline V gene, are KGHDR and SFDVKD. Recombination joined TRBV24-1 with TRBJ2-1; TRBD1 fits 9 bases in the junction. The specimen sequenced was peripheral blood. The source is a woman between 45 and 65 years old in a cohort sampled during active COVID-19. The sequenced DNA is TGTGCCACCAGTGATCCCCGGACAGGGGACGGGAATGAGCAGTTCTTC. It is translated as CATSDPRTGDGNEQFF.